This TCR beta chain was recovered during a study of cytomegalovirus exposure and HLA in healthy donors. Findings and limits, study-wide: A later analysis found TCR association rates differed by HLA locus, highest for DRB1 and lowest for HLA-C. Earlier findings revealed that most TCR beta V segments proved productive either about 87% or about 30% of the time. A link between a missense DCLRE1C variant and TCR beta V- and J-gene trimming emerged from a later analysis. With high specificity and sensitivity, the classifier reportedly diagnosed cytomegalovirus status.

This clone was seen a handful of times. No antigen is known for it. V shed 4 bases and J 7 bases; nucleotides not matched to a gene: 10. CDR3 length: 16 amino acids. CDR1 and CDR2 (germline): MNHEY, SVGAGI. PCR was performed using 60 Vbeta and 13 Jbeta primers. The repertoire was sequenced with immunoSEQ multiplex PCR; TCRdb's copy has only in-frame clones and lacks some. Of 200,000 or so clones listed, approximately 70% are singletons. The chain combines TRBV6-5 with TRBJ1-6; 7 bases fit TRBD1. The source of this sequence is a man aged 40-49 years in good health and CMV-seropositive. Sequencing used PBMCs. CDR3 residues: CASSSTTGLDNSPLHF. The CDR3, as DNA: TGTGCCAGCAGTTCAACGACAGGGTTGGACAATTCACCCCTCCACTTT.